The source of this T cell receptor beta chain is a study of OX40 agonist ivuxolimab in advanced cancers. Remarks on this clone: What it binds is not known.

Only in-frame clones appear in the TCRdb table, and some are missing; sequencing was by immunoSEQ multiplex PCR. The table lists roughly 60,000 clones, 85% of them singletons. The CDR3 covers 10 residues. Trimming removed 6 bases from V and 11 bases from J, with 10 bases in between. Germline CDR1 is MNHNS and CDR2 is SASEGT. Points from the study as a whole: Which antigen the expanded peripheral T cells recognized is unknown. Among the lowest peripheral clonal expansion occurred in 0.1-3.0 mg/kg partial responders. Certain nonresponders additionally had low normalized T-cell clonal expansion. CD4+ and CD8+ T cells in blood underwent clonal expansion by week 6 at 0.1 to 3.0 mg/kg.

The chain carries TRBV6-1 and TRBJ1-1; perhaps TRBD1 as D (5 bases). Specimen: CD4+ or CD8+ T cells sorted from blood, collected in a trial of the OX40 agonist ivuxolimab. The sequence came from an adult with an advanced solid tumor such as melanoma, head and neck, liver or kidney cancer. The CDR3: CASRQGTAFF. The CDR3 bases are TGTGCCAGCAGGCAGGGCACGGCTTTCTTT.